The entry that follows covers one TCR beta chain sequence. Its antigen is not identified. The data originate from a study of cytomegalovirus exposure and HLA in healthy donors. The junction had 2 bases not matched to a gene; V was cut back by 4 bases and J by 2 bases. Germline CDR1 reads SGDLS; CDR2 reads YYNGEE. There are 14 residues in the CDR3. Both 60 Vbeta primers and 13 Jbeta primers went into the PCR. TCRdb's copy holds only in-frame clones and misses some; the assay was immunoSEQ multiplex PCR. This sample's clone table lists 200,000 or so clones. Study-level findings and limits: A later analysis showed that HLA-associated TCR beta chains had undergone more clonal expansion than equally common others. Most TCR sequences were rare, but some public TCRs occurred in many donors. The availability of immune exposure information extended only to CMV serostatus.

The rearrangement uses TRBV9 and TRBJ2-3, with TRBD1 matching 9 bases. The TCR originated in a boy aged 5 to 17 in good health and CMV-seronegative. Sequenced input: PBMCs. The CDR3 coding sequence is TGTGCCAGCAGCCGGGACAGGGCCACAGATACGCAGTATTTT. Protein sequence: CASSRDRATDTQYF.